This T cell receptor (beta chain) was profiled in a study of molecular identifiers for immune sequencing clone quantification. The overall study: Replicate experiments took RNA from about 20,000 or 100,000 naive CD8 cells, divided it five ways and sequenced four.

A word on this clonotype: Its antigen remains unknown. This sequence may be a read error, since a much larger clone differs from it by one base.

Methods described previously were used for bulk TCR libraries, and listed TCR primers were applied. TCRdb re-analysed the PCR reads in MiXCR, keeping a single row per CDR3 protein. This table has around 470,000 distinct CDR3 sequences, 20% to 25% appearing once. Study findings and constraints: A shared barcode on identical TCR molecules could lead to underestimated sizes for highly expanded clones.

Germline CDR1 DFQATT, CDR2 SNEGSKA (reference sequence). The CDR3 totals 11 residues. Trimming stripped 6 bases from V and 6 bases from J, with 12 bases between. Using 10%, 30% or 50% RNA, naive CD8 libraries were derived from roughly 18,000 to 920,000 sorted cells. The chain uses TRBV20-1 and TRBJ2-7; D perhaps matches TRBD2 (6 bases). This receptor was obtained from a human donor in good health. Some libraries in this study had Jurkat cell RNA spiked in. Sequenced input: naive CD8+ T cells from blood, with Jurkat cell RNA spiked in. Subset given: FACS-sorted CD8+CD4-CCR7+CD45RA+ naive T cells. The CDR3 sequence: CSADRDCEQYF. The CDR3 region has the DNA TGCAGTGCCGACCGGGACTGCGAGCAGTACTTC.